The rows below give T cell receptor beta chains drawn from one sample of a study of T cell repertoires in cytomegalovirus infection. TCRdb processed the reads anew with MiXCR; each CDR3 protein has one entry. The sample has approximately 110,000 distinct CDR3 sequences, approximately 30% seen once. Their antigen targets remain unknown. The sequencing here drew on CD8+ T cells from cultured PBMCs, taken from culture after CMV antigen stimulation. These receptors came from a human donor in good health (CMV status not recorded). Some clones in this sample may be carry-over from other donors' samples. The CDR3 runs from the conserved cysteine through the conserved F or W. D genes are given only for firm matches. Size is omitted from some rows. Given values are once, few, many or a class for expanded clones.

TRBD1 TRBJ2-7 many TRBV4-1 CASSPRGQALGADYYEQYF TGCGCCAGCAGCCCCCGGGGACAGGCCCTTGGTGCTGACTACTACGAGCAGTACTTC
TRBD1 TRBJ2-7 - TRBV6-5 CASSYSNRGESEQYF TGTGCCAGCAGTTACTCGAACAGGGGAGAGAGCGAGCAGTACTTC
- TRBJ1-2 many TRBV5-1 CASSLIGLNYGYTF TGCGCCAGCAGCTTGATCGGCTTAAACTATGGCTACACCTTC
TRBD2 TRBJ2-7 many TRBV15 CATSFFGEGYEQYF TGTGCCACCAGCTTCTTCGGGGAGGGTTACGAGCAGTACTTC
TRBD1 TRBJ1-5 - TRBV24-1 CATSEQGRDQPQHF TGTGCCACCAGTGAACAGGGGCGCGATCAGCCCCAGCATTTT
- TRBJ1-1 - TRBV19 CASSTARGVVAEAFF TGTGCCAGTAGTACCGCGCGAGGGGTCGTGGCTGAAGCTTTCTTT
- TRBJ2-7 many TRBV7-6 CASSSDGYEQYF TGTGCCAGCAGTTCCGACGGCTACGAGCAGTACTTC
TRBD2 TRBJ2-2 - TRBV3-1 CASSPGGSSGELFF TGTGCCAGCAGCCCCGGGGGGTCGTCCGGGGAGCTGTTTTTT
- TRBJ2-5 few TRBV5-4 CASSPVQGSQETQYF TGTGCCAGCAGCCCGGTCCAAGGCAGCCAAGAGACCCAGTACTTC
- TRBJ2-2 - TRBV5-8 CASSFRPSTGELFF TGTGCCAGCAGCTTTCGCCCGTCCACCGGGGAGCTGTTTTTT
- TRBJ2-1 many TRBV7-2 CASSLYVGALEQFF TGTGCCAGCAGCTTATATGTGGGGGCCCTGGAGCAGTTCTTC
TRBD1 TRBJ1-5 many TRBV7-9 CASSPGTADQPQHF TGTGCCAGCAGCCCTGGGACAGCTGATCAGCCCCAGCATTTT
- TRBJ1-2 few TRBV4-1 CASSLNLRWENYGYTF TGCGCCAGCAGCCTGAATCTCAGGTGGGAGAACTATGGCTACACCTTC
TRBD1 TRBJ2-7 - TRBV20-1 CSAADRYSYEQYF TGCAGTGCTGCGGACAGGTACTCCTACGAGCAGTACTTC
- TRBJ2-1 few TRBV5-5 CASSFVRSSYNEQFF TGTGCCAGCAGCTTTGTACGGAGCTCCTACAATGAGCAGTTCTTC
- TRBJ2-1 - TRBV4-1 CASSQGTYNEQFF TGCGCCAGCAGCCAAGGTACCTACAATGAGCAGTTCTTC
- TRBJ2-5 - TRBV6-6 CASRLQGQETQYF TGTGCCAGCAGGCTACAGGGACAAGAGACCCAGTACTTC
- TRBJ2-7 - TRBV28 CASSFLGQYYEQYF TGTGCCAGCAGTTTTCTGGGTCAGTACTACGAGCAGTACTTC
TRBD1 TRBJ2-7 - TRBV5-6 CASSLGQGNYEQYF TGTGCCAGCAGCTTGGGACAGGGTAACTACGAGCAGTACTTC
TRBD2 TRBJ2-1 - TRBV7-9 CASSSSSGGIYEQFF TGTGCCAGCAGCAGCTCTAGCGGGGGTATCTATGAGCAGTTCTTC
TRBD1 TRBJ1-3 - TRBV20-1 CSASDRAAGNTIYF TGCAGTGCATCGGACAGGGCAGCTGGAAACACCATATATTTT
- TRBJ2-4 - TRBV2 CASSEGRPDKYF TGTGCCAGCAGTGAAGGGCGCCCCGACAAGTACTTC
TRBD1 TRBJ1-2 few TRBV7-8 CASSLATGAARGYTF TGTGCCAGCAGCTTGGCGACAGGGGCGGCTCGTGGCTACACCTTC
- TRBJ2-5 - TRBV7-9 CASSKTGSQETQYF TGTGCCAGCAGCAAAACGGGCAGTCAAGAGACCCAGTACTTC
- TRBJ1-2 few TRBV4-1 CASSPRGGGYGYTF TGCGCCAGCAGCCCCCGGGGGGGGGGCTATGGCTACACCTTC
TRBD1 TRBJ2-1 many TRBV7-9 CASSSRFEGAFEMEQFF TGTGCCAGCAGCTCCCGATTCGAGGGGGCCTTTGAAATGGAGCAGTTCTTC
- TRBJ1-1 many TRBV7-6 CASSLEGGDTEAFF TGTGCCAGCAGCTTAGAAGGCGGGGACACTGAAGCTTTCTTT
- TRBJ1-5 - TRBV20-1 CSAAGQGRDQSQHF TGCAGTGCTGCGGGGCAGGGAAGGGATCAGTCCCAGCATTTT
TRBD2 TRBJ2-3 - TRBV7-6 CASSPLSGGDTDTQYF TGTGCCAGCAGCCCTCTTAGCGGGGGGGACACAGATACGCAGTATTTT
- TRBJ2-5 few TRBV5-4 CASSFRASETQYF TGTGCCAGCAGCTTTCGGGCTTCCGAGACCCAGTACTTC
- TRBJ2-1 - TRBV7-9 CASSPTGPHYNEQFF TGTGCCAGCAGCCCGACCGGACCCCACTACAATGAGCAGTTCTTC
TRBD1 TRBJ2-1 few TRBV18 CASSPPGTGSNEQFF TGTGCCAGCTCACCACCCGGGACAGGGTCCAATGAGCAGTTCTTC
- TRBJ2-5 few TRBV7-8 CASSLAPLLAQETQYF TGTGCCAGCAGCTTAGCCCCCCTCCTAGCCCAAGAGACCCAGTACTTC
- TRBJ2-2 - TRBV6-5 CASSYWGGELFF TGTGCCAGCAGTTACTGGGGCGGGGAGCTGTTTTTT
- TRBJ1-1 few TRBV7-9 CASQLGTEAFF TGTGCCAGCCAACTTGGGACTGAAGCTTTCTTT
- TRBJ2-1 - TRBV28 CASSLLTRTVSYNEQFF TGTGCCAGCAGTTTATTAACGAGGACAGTATCCTACAATGAGCAGTTCTTC
- TRBJ1-3 many TRBV6-1 CASSPSRGSGNTIYF TGTGCCAGCAGTCCCTCCCGCGGCTCTGGAAACACCATATATTTT
- TRBJ2-6 few TRBV19 CASTVNRESTGANVLTF TGTGCCAGTACCGTCAACAGGGAATCGACTGGGGCCAACGTCCTGACTTTC
TRBD2 TRBJ2-7 many TRBV7-2 CASSSTLANSYEQYF TGTGCCAGCAGCTCCACACTAGCGAACTCCTACGAGCAGTACTTC
TRBD1 TRBJ2-3 few TRBV6-5 CASSYSGQITDTQYF TGTGCCAGCAGTTACTCGGGACAGATTACAGATACGCAGTATTTT
TRBD1 TRBJ1-1 - TRBV29-1 CSVEGGQLNTEAFF TGCAGCGTTGAAGGGGGACAGTTGAACACTGAAGCTTTCTTT
- TRBJ1-2 few TRBV6-1 CASRGVQEDKANYGYTF TGTGCCAGCAGGGGGGTCCAAGAGGACAAAGCAAACTATGGCTACACCTTC
- TRBJ1-1 few TRBV10-2 CASMILRGGSTEAFF TGCGCCAGCATGATCCTAAGAGGGGGGAGCACTGAAGCTTTCTTT
- TRBJ2-7 few TRBV7-9 CASSSRDRDYEQYF TGTGCCAGCAGCTCCCGGGACCGTGACTACGAGCAGTACTTC
TRBD1 TRBJ2-7 - TRBV20-1 CSAEPSRGMSYEQYF TGCAGTGCCGAACCGAGCAGGGGGATGTCCTACGAGCAGTACTTC
- TRBJ2-5 - TRBV10-3 CAISESNGLDGTQYF TGTGCCATCAGTGAGTCGAACGGGCTAGATGGGACCCAGTACTTC
TRBD2 TRBJ2-7 - TRBV28 CASSLRGGKYEQYF TGTGCCAGCAGTTTACGGGGGGGGAAGTACGAGCAGTACTTC
- TRBJ1-1 - TRBV6-6 CASTQPGGANTEAFF TGTGCCAGCACCCAGCCGGGGGGGGCGAACACTGAAGCTTTCTTT
- TRBJ2-7 few TRBV7-9 CASSHKTGGLRMKYF TGTGCCAGCAGCCATAAAACCGGGGGCCTGAGGATGAAGTACTTC
TRBD2 TRBJ2-1 - TRBV25-1 CASRGLADYNEQFF TGTGCCAGCAGGGGACTAGCGGATTACAATGAGCAGTTCTTC
- TRBJ2-1 few TRBV27 CASSLSGSNEQFF TGTGCCAGCAGTTTATCGGGCAGCAATGAGCAGTTCTTC
- TRBJ1-6 - TRBV4-3 CASSQVLWGYNSPLHF TGCGCCAGCAGCCAAGTGCTTTGGGGTTATAATTCACCCCTCCACTTT
TRBD1 TRBJ1-2 few TRBV7-2 CASSLGTGIEGYTF TGTGCCAGCAGCTTAGGGACAGGGATTGAGGGCTACACCTTC